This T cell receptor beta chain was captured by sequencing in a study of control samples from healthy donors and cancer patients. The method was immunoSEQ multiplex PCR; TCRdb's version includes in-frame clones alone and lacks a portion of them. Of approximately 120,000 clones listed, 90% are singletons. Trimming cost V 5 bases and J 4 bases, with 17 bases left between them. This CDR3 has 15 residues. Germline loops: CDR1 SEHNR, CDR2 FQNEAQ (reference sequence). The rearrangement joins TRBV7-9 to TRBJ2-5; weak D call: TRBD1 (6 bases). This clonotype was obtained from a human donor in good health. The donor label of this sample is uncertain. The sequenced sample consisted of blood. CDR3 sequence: CASSHGTGWTETQYF. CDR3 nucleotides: TGTGCCAGCAGCCATGGTACAGGGTGGACAGAGACCCAGTACTTC. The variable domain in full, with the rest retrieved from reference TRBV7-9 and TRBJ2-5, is DTGVSQNPRHKITKRGQNVTFRCDPISEHNRLYWYRQTLGQGPEFLTYFQNEAQLEKSRLLSDRFSAERPKGSFSTLEIQRTEQGDSAMYLCASSHGTGWTETQYFGPGTRLLVL.